Listed below are T cell receptor beta chains from one sample, sequenced in a study of T-cell reconstitution after alpha-beta-depleted transplantation in children. TCRdb reprocessed the PCR reads via MiXCR and lists one record per CDR3 protein. The sample holds around 440,000 distinct CDR3 sequences; 15% to 20% are singletons and the top ten take under 30%. The source was PBMCs, mostly from graft donor cells, collected 360 days after TCRalphabeta/CD19-depleted stem cell transplant. All receptors derive from a boy under two years old who had a stem cell transplant for Wiskott-Aldrich syndrome, so the T cells may come from the graft donor. Each CDR3 is given with its conserved first and last residue. Each record gives: CDR3 protein, CDR3 DNA, clone size, D gene, J gene, V gene. D genes are given only for firm matches. The listing skips clone size in some rows; elsewhere it reads once, few, many or a size class.

cdr3_aa: CASSYEGIGLAGLNEQFF; cdr3_nt: TGTGCCAGCAGTTACGAGGGTATTGGGCTAGCGGGTCTCAATGAGCAGTTCTTC; clone_size: NA; d_call: TRBD2; j_call: TRBJ2-1; v_call: TRBV6-2/TRBV6-3
cdr3_aa: CASSYSPSGPVSSYNEQFF; cdr3_nt: TGTGCCAGCAGTTACTCCCCTAGCGGGCCCGTTAGCTCCTACAATGAGCAGTTCTTC; clone_size: few; d_call: TRBD2; j_call: TRBJ2-1; v_call: TRBV6-5
cdr3_aa: CSARNPRQGGNEQFF; cdr3_nt: TGCAGTGCTAGGAATCCTAGACAGGGGGGCAATGAGCAGTTCTTC; clone_size: NA; d_call: TRBD1; j_call: TRBJ2-1; v_call: TRBV20-1
cdr3_aa: CSAPTGLGYGYTF; cdr3_nt: TGCAGTGCTCCGACAGGGCTAGGATATGGCTACACCTTC; clone_size: NA; d_call: TRBD1; j_call: TRBJ1-2; v_call: TRBV20-1
cdr3_aa: CSARGVGQDTWGQFF; cdr3_nt: TGCAGTGCTAGAGGGGTGGGACAGGACACCTGGGGGCAGTTCTTC; clone_size: few; d_call: TRBD1; j_call: TRBJ2-1; v_call: TRBV20-1
cdr3_aa: CASSPPTGAGANVLTF; cdr3_nt: TGCGCCAGCAGCCCTCCTACAGGGGCTGGGGCCAACGTCCTGACTTTC; clone_size: NA; d_call: TRBD1; j_call: TRBJ2-6; v_call: TRBV5-1
cdr3_aa: CASSEQGRAYNEQFF; cdr3_nt: TGTGCCAGCAGTGAACAGGGGCGAGCCTACAATGAGCAGTTCTTC; clone_size: NA; d_call: NA; j_call: TRBJ2-1; v_call: TRBV6-1
cdr3_aa: CASSFFLGGASTDTQYF; cdr3_nt: TGTGCCAGCAGTTTCTTCCTTGGCGGGGCTAGCACAGATACGCAGTATTTT; clone_size: few; d_call: NA; j_call: TRBJ2-3; v_call: TRBV12-3/TRBV12-4
cdr3_aa: CSVSGRFSYEQYF; cdr3_nt: TGCAGCGTTAGCGGGAGGTTCTCCTACGAGCAGTACTTC; clone_size: NA; d_call: TRBD2; j_call: TRBJ2-7; v_call: TRBV29-1
cdr3_aa: CASSLRLATNEKLFF; cdr3_nt: TGTGCCAGCAGTTTAAGGCTAGCAACTAATGAAAAACTGTTTTTT; clone_size: NA; d_call: NA; j_call: TRBJ1-4; v_call: TRBV12-3/TRBV12-4
cdr3_aa: CASSPFKGRESYNEQFF; cdr3_nt: TGTGCCAGCAGCCCCTTCAAGGGCCGAGAGTCCTACAATGAGCAGTTCTTC; clone_size: few; d_call: NA; j_call: TRBJ2-1; v_call: TRBV11-2
cdr3_aa: CASSQDPWAGSTDTQYF; cdr3_nt: TGCGCCAGCAGCCAAGACCCCTGGGCAGGGAGCACAGATACGCAGTATTTT; clone_size: few; d_call: NA; j_call: TRBJ2-3; v_call: TRBV4-3
cdr3_aa: CSARIGDGKNIQYF; cdr3_nt: TGCAGTGCTAGAATAGGGGACGGCAAAAACATTCAGTACTTC; clone_size: few; d_call: NA; j_call: TRBJ2-4; v_call: TRBV20-1
cdr3_aa: CASSFLTSGGANEQFF; cdr3_nt: TGTGCCAGCAGCTTCCTGACTAGCGGGGGGGCCAATGAGCAGTTCTTC; clone_size: NA; d_call: TRBD2; j_call: TRBJ2-1; v_call: TRBV7-9
cdr3_aa: CASSWLAGEETQYF; cdr3_nt: TGCGCCAGCAGCTGGTTAGCGGGGGAGGAGACCCAGTACTTC; clone_size: many; d_call: TRBD2; j_call: TRBJ2-5; v_call: TRBV5-1
cdr3_aa: CASSAGQAGNNEQFF; cdr3_nt: TGTGCCAGCAGCGCAGGTCAAGCGGGGAACAATGAGCAGTTCTTC; clone_size: few; d_call: TRBD2; j_call: TRBJ2-1; v_call: TRBV13
cdr3_aa: CASSLEVAGGPHTGELFF; cdr3_nt: TGTGCCAGCAGTTTGGAAGTAGCGGGAGGGCCACACACCGGGGAGCTGTTTTTT; clone_size: few; d_call: TRBD2; j_call: TRBJ2-2; v_call: TRBV12-3/TRBV12-4
cdr3_aa: CAISQSGPPGTGELFF; cdr3_nt: TGTGCCATCAGCCAGTCGGGGCCTCCGGGCACCGGGGAGCTGTTTTTT; clone_size: few; d_call: NA; j_call: TRBJ2-2; v_call: TRBV10-3
cdr3_aa: CASSGRVPPNEQFF; cdr3_nt: TGTGCCAGCAGCGGCCGGGTTCCGCCCAATGAGCAGTTCTTC; clone_size: few; d_call: NA; j_call: TRBJ2-1; v_call: TRBV7-6
cdr3_aa: CASSLVLATYEQYF; cdr3_nt: TGTGCCAGCAGCCTAGTCCTAGCTACCTACGAGCAGTACTTC; clone_size: few; d_call: NA; j_call: TRBJ2-7; v_call: TRBV7-8
cdr3_aa: CASSLGQGYNQPQHF; cdr3_nt: TGCGCCAGCAGCTTGGGCCAGGGTTACAATCAGCCCCAGCATTTT; clone_size: few; d_call: NA; j_call: TRBJ1-5; v_call: TRBV5-1
cdr3_aa: CASSPQAGSTDTQYF; cdr3_nt: TGTGCCAGCTCACCACAGGCGGGGAGCACAGATACGCAGTATTTT; clone_size: NA; d_call: NA; j_call: TRBJ2-3; v_call: TRBV18
cdr3_aa: CASSSALAGGNIQYF; cdr3_nt: TGTGCCAGCAGCTCGGCTCTAGCTGGCGGGAACATTCAGTACTTC; clone_size: few; d_call: NA; j_call: TRBJ2-4; v_call: TRBV7-2
cdr3_aa: CASSEPRQEGAYEQYF; cdr3_nt: TGCGCCAGCAGTGAGCCTAGACAGGAAGGGGCCTACGAGCAGTACTTC; clone_size: NA; d_call: NA; j_call: TRBJ2-7; v_call: TRBV10-2
cdr3_aa: CASTLLAGGVNEQFF; cdr3_nt: TGTGCCAGCACCCTCCTAGCGGGAGGGGTCAATGAGCAGTTCTTC; clone_size: many; d_call: TRBD2; j_call: TRBJ2-1; v_call: TRBV6-2/TRBV6-3
cdr3_aa: CASSRGALLYEQYF; cdr3_nt: TGTGCCAGCAGCCGGGGGGCTCTACTCTACGAGCAGTACTTC; clone_size: few; d_call: NA; j_call: TRBJ2-7; v_call: TRBV3-1
cdr3_aa: CASRTGWQLQETQYF; cdr3_nt: TGTGCCAGCAGGACGGGCTGGCAGCTCCAAGAGACCCAGTACTTC; clone_size: few; d_call: NA; j_call: TRBJ2-5; v_call: TRBV2
cdr3_aa: CASRQGPSYEQYF; cdr3_nt: TGTGCCAGCAGACAGGGCCCCTCCTACGAGCAGTACTTC; clone_size: few; d_call: NA; j_call: TRBJ2-7; v_call: TRBV28
cdr3_aa: CAISVKRGGPGETQYF; cdr3_nt: TGTGCCATCAGTGTGAAGCGGGGGGGCCCCGGAGAGACCCAGTACTTC; clone_size: NA; d_call: TRBD2; j_call: TRBJ2-5; v_call: TRBV10-3
cdr3_aa: CASSLVVAALFHEQYF; cdr3_nt: TGCGCCAGCAGCTTGGTGGTAGCGGCCCTTTTTCACGAGCAGTACTTC; clone_size: NA; d_call: NA; j_call: TRBJ2-7; v_call: TRBV5-1
cdr3_aa: CASSLGTGKTPNVLTF; cdr3_nt: TGCGCCAGCAGCTTGGGGACAGGGAAAACGCCCAACGTCCTGACTTTC; clone_size: few; d_call: TRBD1; j_call: TRBJ2-6; v_call: TRBV5-1
cdr3_aa: CATSDAPWTVKNIQYF; cdr3_nt: TGTGCCACCAGTGATGCGCCGTGGACAGTGAAAAACATTCAGTACTTC; clone_size: NA; d_call: NA; j_call: TRBJ2-4; v_call: TRBV24-1
cdr3_aa: CASSVVDSMNTEAFF; cdr3_nt: TGTGCCAGCAGCGTAGTGGACAGTATGAACACTGAAGCTTTCTTT; clone_size: NA; d_call: NA; j_call: TRBJ1-1; v_call: TRBV9
cdr3_aa: CASSWTGLTGELFF; cdr3_nt: TGCGCCAGCAGCTGGACAGGCCTCACCGGGGAGCTGTTTTTT; clone_size: few; d_call: TRBD1; j_call: TRBJ2-2; v_call: TRBV5-1
cdr3_aa: CASSQDRLAGDETQYF; cdr3_nt: TGTGCCAGCAGCCAAGACCGACTAGCGGGAGATGAGACCCAGTACTTC; clone_size: few; d_call: TRBD2; j_call: TRBJ2-5; v_call: TRBV3-1
cdr3_aa: CASSLWGRTLPLHF; cdr3_nt: TGCGCCAGCAGCTTGTGGGGACGGACTTTACCCCTCCACTTT; clone_size: few; d_call: NA; j_call: TRBJ1-6; v_call: TRBV5-1
cdr3_aa: CASSLVTREETQYF; cdr3_nt: TGTGCCAGCAGCTTAGTTACTCGAGAAGAGACCCAGTACTTC; clone_size: few; d_call: NA; j_call: TRBJ2-5; v_call: TRBV7-8
cdr3_aa: CASSLEPFEADTQYF; cdr3_nt: TGTGCCAGCAGCTTAGAACCTTTTGAGGCGGATACGCAGTATTTT; clone_size: few; d_call: NA; j_call: TRBJ2-3; v_call: TRBV9
cdr3_aa: CASSYRGPGYGYTF; cdr3_nt: TGTGCCAGCAGTTACAGGGGGCCGGGCTATGGCTACACCTTC; clone_size: NA; d_call: TRBD1; j_call: TRBJ1-2; v_call: TRBV12-3/TRBV12-4